These 19 T cell receptor beta chains share one sample of origin, sequenced in a study of blood T cell repertoires in COVID-19. TCRdb's copy holds only in-frame clones and misses some; the assay was immunoSEQ multiplex PCR. Altogether 130,000 or so clones are present, approximately 88% being singletons, with the ten largest covering approximately 10%. Sequences were obtained from peripheral blood. The receptors shown here come from a man aged 50 or older with acute or convalescent COVID-19.

The CDR3 loop reads CASSYSGTDGANVLTF. CDR3 sequence (DNA): TGTGCCAGCAGTTACTCGGGGACAGATGGGGCCAACGTCCTGACTTTC. The genes are TRBV6-5 and TRBJ2-6; 7 bases line up with TRBD1. The CDR3 length is 16 residues. CDR1 and CDR2 from the germline V gene are MNHEY and SVGAGI. V was pared by 0 bases and J by 3 bases, with 2 bases of the junction left unmatched.

This clone was recorded a few times. The V and J genes are TRBV3-1 (or the pseudogene TRBV3-2) and TRBJ2-2; 7 bases are a match to TRBD1. The length of the CDR3 is 13 residues. Germline trimming cut 4 bases from V and 4 bases from J; bases unmatched to any gene: 0. Per the germline V gene, CDR1 is LGHDT and CDR2 is YNNKEL (reference sequence). The CDR3, as DNA: TGTGCCAGCAGCCCAGGGGGCACCGGGGAGCTGTTTTTT. Encoded protein: CASSPGGTGELFF.

This clone was observed a few times. The rearrangement links TRBV11-2 to TRBJ2-5; D is possibly TRBD1 (6 bases). The CDR3 totals 16 residues. The germline CDR1 and CDR2 sequences are SGHAT and FQNNGV. The V end was cut by 1 base, the J end by 2 bases, with 14 bases between. The CDR3 bases are TGTGCCAGCAGCTTAGGGGCAGGGGCTATACAAGAGACCCAGTACTTC. Protein: CASSLGAGAIQETQYF.

The genes are TRBV5-8 and TRBJ1-2; D not certain. Germline V CDR1 and CDR2: SGHTS, YDEGEE. This CDR3 is built from 12 residues. V lost 0 bases and J 5 bases, leaving 5 bases between the germline ends. The CDR3 DNA is TGTGCCAGCAGCTTGGGGCTTTATGGCTACACCTTC. Its translation: CASSLGLYGYTF.

This sequence joins TRBV9 and TRBJ1-6, with 7 bases matching TRBD1. The CDR3 contains 17 residues. V lost 0 bases, J lost 6 bases, and 9 bases stayed unmatched. The germline CDR1 and CDR2 sequences are SGDLS and YYNGEE. CDR3 DNA: TGTGCCAGCAGCGTAGGGGACAGCGCTAATCGTAATTCACCCCTCCACTTT. Translating it yields CASSVGDSANRNSPLHF.

J is TRBJ2-1 and V is TRBV28; 10 nucleotides align to TRBD2. The CDR3 totals 15 residues. After removal of 8 bases from V and 0 bases from J, the junction contained 4 bases not matched to a gene. Germline V gene data show CDR1 as MDHEN and CDR2 as SYDVKM. CDR3 bases: TGTGCCAGCCTTCCTAGCGGGGGCTCCTACAATGAGCAGTTCTTC. Amino acids: CASLPSGGSYNEQFF.

This clone was detected once. The J gene is TRBJ1-1, the V gene TRBV29-1; TRBD1 might be the D (5 bases). The V gene's germline CDR1 is SQVTM and CDR2 ANQGSEA. V lost 4 bases and J 8 bases, leaving 14 bases between the germline ends. CDR3 length: 12 amino acids. CDR3 in amino acids: CSVAPGGVEAFF. The DNA for the CDR3 is TGCAGCGTTGCACCCGGGGGGGTAGAAGCTTTCTTT.

The rearrangement joins TRBV5-1 to TRBJ1-2; no definite D call. Germline assignment: CDR1 SGHRS and CDR2 YFSETQ. V shed 4 bases and J shed 4 bases, with 14 bases lying between them. The length of the CDR3 is 14 residues. DNA for the CDR3: TGCGCCAGCAGCCCCGGCAGGCCGAGCTATGGCTACACCTTC. Its translation: CASSPGRPSYGYTF.

A single count supports this clone. The CDR3 sequence is CASSSPGQGPVLGYTF. The CDR3 nucleotides read TGTGCCAGCAGTTCACCCGGACAGGGGCCGGTTCTGGGCTACACCTTC. This sequence joins TRBV28 and TRBJ1-2; 9 nucleotides align to TRBD1. This CDR3 comprises 16 residues. Germline CDR1 is MDHEN and CDR2 is SYDVKM. Unmatched junction bases numbered 14, after V lost 4 bases and J lost 8 bases.

The rearrangement links TRBV10-3 to TRBJ2-5; weak D call: TRBD2 (5 bases). Germline CDR1 ENHRY, CDR2 SYGVKD. There are 13 residues in the CDR3. V was pared by 3 bases and J by 5 bases, with 10 bases between. The CDR3 sequence: CAISDTGKETQYF. The DNA for the CDR3 is TGTGCCATCAGTGACACCGGGAAGGAGACCCAGTACTTC.

The chain links TRBV7-2 to TRBJ2-1; TRBD1 matches 7 bases. The CDR3 covers 15 residues. CDR1 and CDR2 (germline): SGHTA, FQGNSA. The trim removed 2 bases at V and 5 bases at J, leaving 6 bases unmatched. In nucleotides, the CDR3 is TGTGCCAGCAGCTTAAGGGGGCCTTCGGACAATGAGCAGTTCTTC. Protein: CASSLRGPSDNEQFF.

This clone was seen once. This rearrangement joins TRBV6-5 to TRBJ2-7, with D tentatively TRBD1 (6 bases). Germline CDR1 reads MNHEY; CDR2 reads SVGAGI. V was cut by 5 bases and J by 2 bases, with 13 bases left in between. This CDR3 is built from 14 residues. The CDR3 reads CASSTRRGPYEQYF. CDR3 DNA: TGTGCCAGCAGTACCCGCAGGGGACCCTACGAGCAGTACTTC.

The chain uses TRBV28 and TRBJ2-7; 11 nucleotides match TRBD2. Germline-derived CDR1 and CDR2 are MDHEN and SYDVKM. The CDR3 length is 14 residues. The J segment lost 12 bases and the V segment lost 5 bases, leaving 12 bases of the junction unmatched. CDR3 sequence (DNA): TGTGCCAGCAGTCTGACTAGCGGGGCTGGGATGTTGTACTTC. Protein sequence: CASSLTSGAGMLYF.

J is TRBJ1-1 and V is TRBV28; 9 bases are shared with TRBD1. The CDR3 sequence is 17 residues long. V lost 6 bases and J lost 1; bases outside the gene matches: 12. Germline CDR1 and CDR2: MDHEN and SYDVKM. CDR3 protein: CASRVFPGGQGNTEAFF. The DNA for the CDR3 is TGTGCCAGCAGAGTTTTCCCGGGGGGACAGGGGAACACTGAAGCTTTCTTT. The full variable domain, with the rest looked up from reference TRBV28 and TRBJ1-1, is DVKVTQSSRYLVKRTGEKVFLECVQDMDHENMFWYRQDPGLGLRLIYFSYDVKMKEKGDIPEGYSVSREKKERFSLILESASTNQTSMYLCASRVFPGGQGNTEAFFGQGTRLTVV.

The chain employs TRBV11-2 and TRBJ2-1; 8 bases match TRBD2. The CDR3 has 15 residues. Trimming cost V 6 bases and J 7 bases; bases outside gene matches: 11. Germline loops: CDR1 SGHAT, CDR2 FQNNGV. The CDR3 DNA reads TGTGCCAGCAGTCTAGACCCGGGAGGGCCTAATGAGCAGTTCTTC. Encoded protein: CASSLDPGGPNEQFF.

The chain carries TRBV10-2 and TRBJ1-6, with D possibly TRBD1 on 6 matching bases. Trimming removed 3 bases at V and 0 bases at J, with 12 bases between. The CDR3 runs 17 residues. Germline CDR1 and CDR2: WSHSY and SAAADI. CDR3: CASSDRTASSYNSPLHF. The CDR3 DNA reads as TGCGCCAGCAGTGACAGGACAGCCAGCTCCTATAATTCACCCCTCCACTTT.

The chain links TRBV3-1 (or the pseudogene TRBV3-2) to TRBJ1-5; tentatively, D is TRBD1 (5 bases). This CDR3 is 15 amino acids long. V was clipped by 5 bases and J by 0 bases, with 11 bases between them. Germline-derived CDR1 and CDR2 are LGHDT and YNNKEL (reference sequence). Here the CDR3 DNA reads TGTGCCAGCAGCGGGACTTCTAATAGCAATCAGCCCCAGCATTTT. It yields the protein CASSGTSNSNQPQHF.

This sequence joins TRBV27 and TRBJ2-1, with 10 nucleotides matching TRBD2. Trimming at V came to 1 base and at J to 0 bases, leaving 3 bases not matched to a gene. Germline V gene lookup returns CDR1 MNHEY and CDR2 SMNVEV (reference sequence). The CDR3 is 17 residues long. DNA of the CDR3: TGTGCCAGCAGTTTATTTACTAGCGGGGTCTCCTACAATGAGCAGTTCTTC. Translation gives CASSLFTSGVSYNEQFF.

The chain joins TRBV5-6 to TRBJ1-3; D gene unclear. The CDR3 runs 14 residues. Germline V gives CDR1 SGHDT, CDR2 YYEEEE. The V gene lost 4 bases and the J gene lost 4 bases, with 12 bases spanning the gap. Here the CDR3 reads CASSHLARGNTIYF. In nucleotides, the CDR3 is TGTGCCAGCAGCCACTTGGCCAGGGGAAACACCATATATTTT. The variable domain in full, completed from reference TRBV5-6 and TRBJ1-3, reads DAGVTQSPTHLIKTRGQQVTLRCSPKSGHDTVSWYQQALGQGPQFIFQYYEEEERQRGNFPDRFSGHQFPNYSSELNVNALLLGDSALYLCASSHLARGNTIYFGEGSWLTVV.